One sample yielded the 27 T cell receptor beta chains listed below, sequenced in a study of shared clonotypes between healthy human individuals. Produced via immunoSEQ multiplex PCR; TCRdb's table is partial and in-frame only. The sample carries more than 1.2 million clones, less than 99% recorded once. The sequencing input was naive CD4+ T cells sorted from blood. Specified subset: CD45RA+ positively selected. The origin of the receptors is a man aged 25 to 45 in good health.

The chain employs TRBV29-1 and TRBJ2-7; D not certain. Germline V CDR1 and CDR2: SQVTM, ANQGSEA. V lost 4 bases to trimming and J lost 0 bases, with 7 bases between them. This CDR3 spans 12 amino acids. CDR3 nucleotides: TGCAGCGTTGTCGCTAACTCCTACGAGCAGTACTTC. Encoded protein: CSVVANSYEQYF.

The chain recombines TRBV2 with TRBJ1-4; 8 bases map to TRBD1. J was trimmed by 2 bases and V by 6 bases; bases with no gene match: 8. The CDR3 sequence is 16 residues long. Germline CDR1 is SNHLY and CDR2 is FYNNEI. The CDR3 reads CASRRQGLLTNEKLFF. CDR3 DNA: TGTGCCAGCAGGCGACAGGGGTTGTTGACTAATGAAAAACTGTTTTTT. Based on the CDR3 plus reference TRBV2 and TRBJ1-4, the full variable domain is EPEVTQTPSHQVTQMGQEVILRCVPISNHLYFYWYRQILGQKVEFLVSFYNNEISEKSEIFDDQFSVERPDGSNFTLKIRSTKLEDSAMYFCASRRQGLLTNEKLFFGSGTQLSVL.

CDR3 residues: CASSRVAGHEQYF. The CDR3 DNA is TGTGCCAGCAGTAGGGTAGCGGGACACGAGCAGTACTTC. V and J are TRBV6-5 and TRBJ2-7; 8 nucleotides agree with TRBD2. The CDR3 sequence is 13 residues long. CDR1 MNHEY and CDR2 SVGAGI come from the germline V gene. Losses at the gene ends were 5 bases for V and 5 bases for J; bases not matched to a gene: 5.

The chain couples TRBV30 to TRBJ1-2; weak D call: TRBD1 (5 bases). CDR3 size: 15 residues. CDR1 GTSNPN and CDR2 SVGIG come from the germline V gene (reference sequence). The germline V and J ends were trimmed by 3 bases and 8 bases, with 22 bases remaining between them. The CDR3 nucleotides read TGTGCCTGGAGGGTAAAGGGGACGGTCGGAAAAGGCTACACCTTC. It encodes CAWRVKGTVGKGYTF.

The chain uses TRBV5-5 and TRBJ1-2, with unresolved D. The CDR3 loop spans 11 amino acids. Germline V gene data show CDR1 as SGHKS and CDR2 as YYEKEE (reference sequence). The ends were cut back, 3 bases at V and 9 bases at J, with 9 bases in the middle. The CDR3, as DNA: TGTGCCAGCAGCTCTGAGGATCGCTACACCTTC. This encodes CASSSEDRYTF.

This clone was detected only a few times. The gene calls are TRBV2 and TRBJ2-7; D is possibly TRBD2 (5 bases). The germline V gene has CDR1 SNHLY and CDR2 FYNNEI. The CDR3 is 14 residues long. The V gene lost 1 base and the J gene lost 2 bases, with 9 bases spanning the gap. The CDR3 DNA sequence: TGTGCCAGCAGTGAAGGAGCGGCCCCCTACGAGCAGTACTTC. Its translation: CASSEGAAPYEQYF.

V usage is TRBV30 and J usage is TRBJ1-3; no clear D gene. Germline CDR1 GTSNPN, CDR2 SVGIG (reference sequence). V lost 0 bases, J lost 3 bases, and 12 bases lay in between. The CDR3 consists of 15 residues. CDR3 protein: CAWSVSIVGGNTIYF. In DNA, the CDR3 is TGTGCCTGGAGTGTCAGCATCGTTGGTGGAAACACCATATATTTT.

This chain links TRBV7-3 with TRBJ2-2; the D is unclear. CDR3 length: 16 amino acids. V dropped 0 bases and J dropped 0 bases, with 8 bases sitting between them. Germline assignment: CDR1 SGHTA and CDR2 FQGTGA. The CDR3 region is CASSLTGGPNTGELFF. CDR3 in DNA: TGTGCCAGCAGCTTAACGGGCGGCCCGAACACCGGGGAGCTGTTTTTT.

The chain employs TRBV6-6 and TRBJ2-2; no clear D. The V gene lost 5 bases and the J gene lost 6 bases, with 10 bases spanning the gap. The V gene's germline CDR1 is MNHNY and CDR2 SVGAGI (reference sequence). CDR3 size: 13 residues. The CDR3 loop reads CASSLVEAGELFF. CDR3 coding DNA: TGTGCCAGCAGTCTAGTAGAGGCCGGGGAGCTGTTTTTT.

V usage is TRBV5-1 and J usage is TRBJ1-2, with TRBD1 matching over 9 bases. V lost 4 bases to trimming and J lost 2 bases; unmatched junction nucleotides: 9. CDR3 size: 16 residues. CDR1 and CDR2 (germline): SGHRS, YFSETQ. The chain's CDR3 is CASSPFETGGNYGYTF. The CDR3 coding sequence is TGCGCCAGCAGCCCCTTTGAAACAGGGGGCAACTATGGCTACACCTTC.

This clone occurred once. The chain has TRBV7-9 and TRBJ1-1; a weak D match, TRBD1 (6 bases). Germline V gives CDR1 SEHNR, CDR2 FQNEAQ (reference sequence). V was cut by 5 bases and J by 9 bases, with 16 bases left in between. This CDR3 has 13 amino acids. The CDR3 nucleotides read TGTGCCAGCAGCCCTGAAGGGGGGACACAAGCTTTCTTT. This sequence encodes CASSPEGGTQAFF.

The chain is built from TRBV30 and TRBJ1-1, with unresolved D. Germline V gene lookup returns CDR1 GTSNPN and CDR2 SVGIG (reference sequence). This CDR3 has 15 residues. Trimming took 0 bases from V and 1 from J, leaving 12 bases between them. CDR3 sequence (DNA): TGTGCCTGGAGTGTACAAGGCAGGACGAACACTGAAGCTTTCTTT. This encodes CAWSVQGRTNTEAFF.

J is TRBJ2-7 and V is TRBV5-4, with 8 bases that match TRBD1. The V gene's germline CDR1 is SGHNT and CDR2 YYREEE (reference sequence). The V segment lost 4 bases and the J segment 0 bases; nucleotides outside the gene matches: 3. This CDR3 is 14 amino acids long. The CDR3 is CASSGQGGSYEQYF. CDR3 coding DNA: TGTGCCAGCAGCGGACAGGGAGGCTCCTACGAGCAGTACTTC.

The chain carries TRBV6-5 and TRBJ1-4; unclear D gene. The CDR3 has 15 residues. Trimming stripped 3 bases from V and 7 bases from J, with 15 bases between. CDR1 is MNHEY and CDR2 is SVGAGI in the germline V gene. CDR3 bases: TGTGCCAGCAGTTATGATCGGGGTCCATCTGAAAAACTGTTTTTT. Its protein is CASSYDRGPSEKLFF.

The chain is built from TRBV29-1 and TRBJ2-3; TRBD2 matches at 7 bases. The CDR3 covers 15 residues. V lost 4 bases, J lost 1 base, and 8 bases stayed unmatched. The germline V gene has CDR1 SQVTM and CDR2 ANQGSEA. The CDR3 reads CSVGGREGRTDTQYF. CDR3 nucleotide sequence: TGCAGCGTTGGAGGTAGGGAGGGCCGCACAGATACGCAGTATTTT.

The V and J genes are TRBV29-1 and TRBJ2-5; D perhaps matches TRBD2 (5 bases). Germline lookup yields CDR1 SQVTM and CDR2 ANQGSEA. V was cut by 4 bases and J by 5 bases, with 11 bases left in between. This CDR3 spans 12 amino acids. The CDR3 DNA reads as TGCAGCGTTGTAGATTCGGGGGAGACCCAGTACTTC. Its protein is CSVVDSGETQYF. Combining the CDR3 with reference TRBV29-1 and TRBJ2-5 gives the whole variable domain SAVISQKPSRDICQRGTSLTIQCQVDSQVTMMFWYRQQPGQSLTLIATANQGSEATYESGFVIDKFPISRPNLTFSTLTVSNMSPEDSSIYLCSVVDSGETQYFGPGTRLLVL.

CDR3 bases: TGTGCCAGTAGTATAGGGTCAAGGAGCAATCAGCCCCAGCATTTT. This encodes CASSIGSRSNQPQHF. This chain joins TRBV19 and TRBJ1-5; D remains unclear. Trimming removed 1 base at V and 1 base at J, with 8 bases between. The CDR3 loop spans 15 amino acids. Looked up from germline, CDR1 is LNHDA and CDR2 is SQIVND (reference sequence).

The rearrangement joins TRBV2 to TRBJ2-2, with no clear D. V was clipped by 6 bases and J by 7 bases, with 6 bases between them. CDR3 length equals 11 residues. Germline V gene lookup returns CDR1 SNHLY and CDR2 FYNNEI. CDR3 DNA sequence: TGTGCCAGCAGAGAGAGCGGGGAGCTGTTTTTT. Its translation: CASRESGELFF.

The chain is built from TRBV21-1 and TRBJ2-7. TRBV21-1 is termed a pseudogene. There are 15 residues in the CDR3. CDR3 region: CASSKAQGECLVQYF. The CDR3 coding sequence is TGTGCCAGCAGCAAAGCTCAAGGGGAGTGTTTGGTGCAGTACTTC.

The V call is TRBV30, the J call TRBJ2-2; no firm D call. This CDR3 spans 14 amino acids. With 1 base removed from V and 1 base from J, the gap between germline ends came to 7 bases. Germline CDR1 and CDR2: GTSNPN and SVGIG (reference sequence). CDR3 nucleotides: TGTGCCTGGAGTGCCATAAAGAACACCGGGGAGCTGTTTTTT. Translated: CAWSAIKNTGELFF.

A single count supports this clone. This chain joins TRBV4-1 and TRBJ2-5; TRBD2 agrees at 11 bases. Losses at the gene ends were 1 base for V and 5 bases for J; bases not matched to a gene: 3. CDR1 is MGHRA and CDR2 is YSYEKL in the germline V gene. The CDR3 runs 15 residues. The CDR3, as DNA: TGCGCCAGCAGCCAAGTAGCGGGAGGGTCGGAGACCCAGTACTTC. Translation: CASSQVAGGSETQYF.

The rearrangement joins TRBV20-1 to TRBJ1-2; D gene unclear. The CDR3 loop spans 11 amino acids. Looked up from germline, CDR1 is DFQATT and CDR2 is SNEGSKA (reference sequence). V shed 4 bases and J shed 8 bases, with 11 bases lying between them. Written as DNA, the CDR3 is TGCAGTGCTACCAATCCGATGGGCTACACCTTC. It specifies CSATNPMGYTF.

The genes are TRBV11-2 and TRBJ1-1, with 7 bases that match TRBD1. CDR1 and CDR2 (germline): SGHAT, FQNNGV. CDR3 size: 14 residues. Trimming cost V 0 bases and J 11 bases; bases outside gene matches: 9. For the CDR3, the DNA is TGTGCCAGCAGCTTAGACGGGGGGGACAGTTGGGCTTTCTTT. It specifies CASSLDGGDSWAFF.

In DNA form, the CDR3 reads TGTGCCAGCTCACCTAGTATAACGGACGAGCAGTACTTC. Its protein product is CASSPSITDEQYF. This rearrangement joins TRBV18 to TRBJ2-7; D call uncertain. CDR1 is KGHSH and CDR2 is LQKENI in the germline V gene. The V and J ends lost 3 bases and 5 bases respectively, with 11 bases between them. This CDR3 is 13 amino acids long.

The rearrangement links TRBV10-3 to TRBJ2-3, with TRBD2 as a possible D gene (6 bases). V dropped 3 bases and J dropped 5 bases, with 15 bases sitting between them. The CDR3 is 15 residues long. Germline V gene data show CDR1 as ENHRY and CDR2 as SYGVKD. As DNA, the CDR3 is TGTGCCATCAGTGAATGGGCAGGGAGGAAAGATACGCAGTATTTT. This encodes CAISEWAGRKDTQYF.

This chain uses TRBV28 with TRBJ2-4; the D is unclear. Trimming shortened V by 2 bases and J by 9 bases, and 17 bases separated the two germline ends. This CDR3 has 15 residues. Germline CDR1 and CDR2: MDHEN and SYDVKM. For the CDR3, the DNA is TGTGCCAGCAGTTTAGCGGTGGGCGTAAAAGGCATTCAGTACTTC. Protein sequence: CASSLAVGVKGIQYF.

The J gene is TRBJ2-7, the V gene TRBV5-1, with TRBD1 identical over 7 bases. V trimming: 4 bases; J trimming: 6 bases; junction bases outside the gene matches: 10. This CDR3 region has 14 residues. The germline gives CDR1 SGHRS, CDR2 YFSETQ. CDR3 bases: TGCGCCAGCAGCATAGACAGGGACACTGTCGAGCAGTACTTC. It translates to CASSIDRDTVEQYF.